Presented here are 19 T cell receptor beta chains from one specimen sequenced in a study of blood T cell repertoires in COVID-19. Sequenced by immunoSEQ multiplex PCR; TCRdb stores in-frame clones only, minus some. The table lists 220,000 or so clones, 90% of them singletons. The material sequenced was PBMCs or T cells enriched from blood (not recorded which). The source is a man aged 30 to 39 who had been exposed to COVID-19.

The rearrangement joins TRBV13 to TRBJ2-1; TRBD2 might be the D (6 bases). CDR3 length: 11 amino acids. Trimming took 3 bases from V and 9 from J, leaving 6 bases between them. Germline V CDR1 and CDR2: PRHDT, FYEKMQ (reference sequence). The CDR3 DNA reads TGTGCCAGCAGCTTGGGGGGTGAGCAGTTCTTC. Amino acid sequence: CASSLGGEQFF.

The J gene is TRBJ1-5, the V gene TRBV7-2, with D unclear. Trimming took off 0 bases at V and 6 bases at J, with 9 bases between the two ends. The germline V gene encodes CDR1 SGHTA and CDR2 FQGNSA. The CDR3 consists of 14 residues. The chain's CDR3 is CASSLAPVSQPQHF. The CDR3 DNA reads TGTGCCAGCAGCTTAGCCCCAGTGTCTCAGCCCCAGCATTTT.

The chain carries TRBV13 and TRBJ2-3; 13 bases agree with TRBD2. This CDR3 is 15 amino acids long. Germline V CDR1 and CDR2: PRHDT, FYEKMQ (reference sequence). V dropped 4 bases and J dropped 3; count of bases not matched to a gene: 1. The CDR3 sequence: CASSSLAGGTDTQYF. Here the CDR3 DNA reads TGTGCCAGCAGCTCACTAGCGGGGGGGACAGATACGCAGTATTTT.

The chain couples TRBV2 to TRBJ1-2; 7 bases map to TRBD1. The CDR3 loop spans 14 amino acids. Per the germline V gene, CDR1 is SNHLY and CDR2 is FYNNEI. V dropped 4 bases and J dropped 5; count of bases not matched to a gene: 7. DNA for the CDR3: TGTGCCAGCAGTGGGGGACAGACTCTTTATGGCTACACCTTC. Translating it yields CASSGGQTLYGYTF. Variable domain in full (rest from reference TRBV2 and TRBJ1-2): EPEVTQTPSHQVTQMGQEVILRCVPISNHLYFYWYRQILGQKVEFLVSFYNNEISEKSEIFDDQFSVERPDGSNFTLKIRSTKLEDSAMYFCASSGGQTLYGYTFGSGTRLTVV.

The chain uses TRBV3-1 (or the pseudogene TRBV3-2) and TRBJ1-3; the D gene is possibly TRBD1 (5 bases). Trimming pared 0 bases from V and 0 bases from J, leaving 15 bases between. From germline, CDR1 is LGHDT and CDR2 YNNKEL (reference sequence). The CDR3 has 18 residues. The CDR3 sequence: CASSQDLGGGFSGNTIYF. In nucleotides, the CDR3 is TGTGCCAGCAGCCAAGATTTGGGGGGAGGATTCTCTGGAAACACCATATATTTT.

The V call is TRBV15, the J call TRBJ2-7, with TRBD2 matching 7 bases. V lost 6 bases to trimming and J lost 4 bases; unmatched junction nucleotides: 3. Germline CDR1 and CDR2: LNHNV and YYDKDF (reference sequence). The CDR3 is 12 amino acids. CDR3 protein: CATSSGRYEQYF. The CDR3 DNA reads TGTGCCACCAGTTCCGGGAGGTACGAGCAGTACTTC.

This clone was observed a handful of times. The J gene is TRBJ2-1, the V gene TRBV15, with 8 bases identical to TRBD2. CDR1 and CDR2 (germline): LNHNV, YYDKDF (reference sequence). The J segment lost 13 bases and the V segment lost 0 bases, leaving 8 bases of the junction unmatched. This CDR3 is built from 14 residues. CDR3 in amino acids: CATSRDRAGGHQFF. CDR3 bases: TGTGCCACCAGCAGAGATCGTGCGGGGGGTCACCAGTTCTTC.

The rearrangement links TRBV7-9 to TRBJ1-6; D remains unclear. The germline V and J ends were trimmed by 5 bases and 5 bases, with 19 bases remaining between them. Germline V gene data show CDR1 as SEHNR and CDR2 as FQNEAQ (reference sequence). CDR3 length: 17 amino acids. CDR3 residues: CASSPRGLTENNSPLHF. CDR3 DNA sequence: TGTGCCAGCAGCCCCCGGGGTCTAACTGAAAATAATTCACCCCTCCACTTT.

The CDR3 here is CASSIQGVRDQPQHF. The CDR3 DNA follows: TGTGCCAGTAGTATACAGGGGGTAAGGGATCAGCCCCAGCATTTT. The chain employs TRBV19 and TRBJ1-5, with 7 nucleotides matching TRBD1. Germline values: CDR1 LNHDA, CDR2 SQIVND (reference sequence). With 2 bases clipped from V and 5 bases from J, the junction kept 6 bases outside the gene matches. The CDR3 runs to 15 residues.

The rearrangement joins TRBV27 to TRBJ1-2; D is unresolved. V shed 2 bases and J shed 2 bases, with 6 bases lying between them. The CDR3 runs to 13 residues. Germline assignment: CDR1 MNHEY and CDR2 SMNVEV (reference sequence). CDR3 region: CASSLGGNYGYTF. DNA for the CDR3: TGTGCCAGCAGTTTAGGCGGGAACTATGGCTACACCTTC.

This chain joins TRBV5-1 and TRBJ1-1, with TRBD1 identical over 7 bases. The J segment lost 6 bases and the V segment lost 3 bases, leaving 8 bases of the junction unmatched. In germline, CDR1 is SGHRS, CDR2 YFSETQ. This CDR3 is built from 14 residues. Here the CDR3 reads CASSSGQRASEAFF. The CDR3 coding sequence is TGCGCCAGCAGCTCGGGACAGAGGGCGTCTGAAGCTTTCTTT. The whole variable domain, remainder taken from reference TRBV5-1 and TRBJ1-1, is KAGVTQTPRYLIKTRGQQVTLSCSPISGHRSVSWYQQTPGQGLQFLFEYFSETQRNKGNFPGRFSGRQFSNSRSEMNVSTLELGDSALYLCASSSGQRASEAFFGQGTRLTVV.

The table lists this clone with a few counts. The V call is TRBV5-1, the J call TRBJ1-6; 7 positions match TRBD1. Germline-derived CDR1 and CDR2 are SGHRS and YFSETQ. The CDR3 extends over 14 amino acids. V lost 0 bases and J lost 7; bases outside the gene matches: 1. The CDR3 sequence: CASSLAGGNSPLHF. CDR3 sequence (DNA): TGCGCCAGCAGCTTGGCAGGGGGAAATTCACCCCTCCACTTT. Full variable domain (remainder filled in from reference TRBV5-1 and TRBJ1-6): KAGVTQTPRYLIKTRGQQVTLSCSPISGHRSVSWYQQTPGQGLQFLFEYFSETQRNKGNFPGRFSGRQFSNSRSEMNVSTLELGDSALYLCASSLAGGNSPLHFGNGTRLTVT.

In its sample, this clone was seen once. The rearrangement uses TRBV7-9 and TRBJ1-4; 7 positions agree with TRBD1. Germline-derived CDR1 and CDR2 are SEHNR and FQNEAQ (reference sequence). The CDR3 totals 17 residues. The V and J ends lost 5 bases and 4 bases, in that order; junction bases with no gene match: 13. The CDR3 coding sequence is TGTGCCAGCAGCGACCCCAGGGGGTACAGTCTTAATGAAAAACTGTTTTTT. Translating gives CASSDPRGYSLNEKLFF.

CDR3 sequence (DNA): TGCGCCAGCAGCTTGGGCCAGGACAGGGGCGAGCAGTACTTC. It encodes CASSLGQDRGEQYF. The V and J genes are TRBV5-1 and TRBJ2-7; 9 bases map to TRBD1. V was pared by 0 bases and J by 6 bases, with 4 bases of the junction left unmatched. Germline CDR1 and CDR2: SGHRS and YFSETQ. The CDR3 covers 14 residues.

CDR3 sequence: CASSYRDRHEKLFF. In DNA form, the CDR3 reads TGTGCCAGCAGTTATCGGGACAGGCATGAAAAACTGTTTTTT. V and J are TRBV6-5 and TRBJ1-4; 8 nucleotides line up with TRBD1. The CDR3 extends over 14 amino acids. Germline trimming cut 3 bases from V and 6 bases from J; bases unmatched to any gene: 3. The germline gives CDR1 MNHEY, CDR2 SVGAGI.

V usage is TRBV30 and J usage is TRBJ2-7; the D gene is possibly TRBD1 (5 bases). Trimming took off 1 base at V and 6 bases at J, with 10 bases between the two ends. This CDR3 contains 12 residues. Germline V gene sequence: CDR1 GTSNPN, CDR2 SVGIG (reference sequence). In nucleotides, the CDR3 is TGTGCCTGGAGTGGAAGAAGGGGCGAGCAGTACTTC. Protein sequence: CAWSGRRGEQYF.

This sequence joins TRBV5-5 and TRBJ1-6, with a weak D call TRBD1 (5 bases). With 2 bases removed from V and 6 bases from J, the gap between germline ends came to 12 bases. The CDR3 runs 15 residues. Germline V CDR1 and CDR2: SGHKS, YYEKEE (reference sequence). The CDR3 here is CASSLGTGINSPLHF. CDR3 bases: TGTGCCAGCAGCTTAGGAACAGGAATTAATTCACCCCTCCACTTT.

This rearrangement joins TRBV19 to TRBJ2-7, with TRBD2 identical over 8 bases. This CDR3 comprises 15 residues. V lost 6 bases, J lost 1 base, and 8 bases stayed unmatched. The germline CDR1 and CDR2 sequences are LNHDA and SQIVND (reference sequence). CDR3 coding DNA: TGTGCCAGTAGAGACACGGGAGGGGTGTCCTACGAGCAGTACTTC. It specifies CASRDTGGVSYEQYF.

The chain has TRBV6-5 and TRBJ1-4, with D possibly TRBD1 on 6 matching bases. The CDR3 runs to 14 residues. V was clipped by 7 bases and J by 8 bases, with 17 bases between them. CDR1 is MNHEY, CDR2 SVGAGI, per germline. The CDR3 DNA is TGTGCCAGCACGGTCCCTCTCAGGGGCGAAAAACTGTTTTTT. This sequence encodes CASTVPLRGEKLFF.